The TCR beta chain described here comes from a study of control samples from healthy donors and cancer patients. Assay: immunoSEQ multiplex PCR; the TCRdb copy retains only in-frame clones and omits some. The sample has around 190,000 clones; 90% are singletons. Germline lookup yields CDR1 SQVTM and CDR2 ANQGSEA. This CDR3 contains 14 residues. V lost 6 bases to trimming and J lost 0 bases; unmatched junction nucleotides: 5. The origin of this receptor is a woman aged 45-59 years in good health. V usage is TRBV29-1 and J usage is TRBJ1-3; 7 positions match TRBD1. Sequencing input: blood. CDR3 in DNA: TGCAGCGTGAGAGACAGGGCCTCTGGAAACACCATATATTTT. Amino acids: CSVRDRASGNTIYF.